Listed here are 10 T cell receptor beta chains from one sample, sequenced in a study of blood T cell repertoires in COVID-19. Using immunoSEQ multiplex PCR, the repertoire was profiled, and TCRdb retains in-frame clones only, with some absent. The table records 150,000 to 200,000 clones, about 70% of them present only once. Sequencing was done on a sample of peripheral blood. The receptors derive from a woman aged 45-65 years with active or convalescent COVID-19.

V is TRBV3-1 (or the pseudogene TRBV3-2) and J is TRBJ1-3; a possible D gene is TRBD1 (5 bases). Between the trimmed V and J ends, which lost 3 bases and 1 base, there was a span of 13 bases. The germline gives CDR1 LGHDT, CDR2 YNNKEL (reference sequence). The CDR3 spans 16 residues. CDR3 region: CASSQEAGLSGNTIYF. As DNA, the CDR3 is TGTGCCAGCAGCCAGGAAGCAGGGCTTTCTGGAAACACCATATATTTT.

The genes are TRBV7-3 and TRBJ1-5; D remains unclear. Germline V gene sequence: CDR1 SGHTA, CDR2 FQGTGA. This CDR3 is 14 amino acids long. The V end lost 3 bases, the J end lost 4 bases, and 10 bases lay between the germline ends. CDR3: CASSFRRSNQPQHF. The CDR3 nucleotides read TGTGCCAGCAGCTTCAGGCGTTCTAATCAGCCCCAGCATTTT. Based on the CDR3 plus reference TRBV7-3 and TRBJ1-5, the full variable domain is GAGVSQTPSNKVTEKGKYVELRCDPISGHTALYWYRQSLGQGPEFLIYFQGTGAADDSGLPNDRFFAVRPEGSVSTLKIQRTERGDSAVYLCASSFRRSNQPQHFGDGTRLSIL.

The chain carries TRBV28 and TRBJ2-7, with 7 bases identical to TRBD1. This CDR3 comprises 15 residues. Trimming at V came to 3 bases and at J to 1 base, leaving 6 bases not matched to a gene. Germline CDR1 is MDHEN and CDR2 is SYDVKM. The CDR3 is CASSFSGQQSYEQYF. CDR3 sequence (DNA): TGTGCCAGCAGTTTCTCGGGACAGCAATCCTACGAGCAGTACTTC.

The chain is built from TRBV7-2 and TRBJ2-1; 8 bases match TRBD2. Looked up from germline, CDR1 is SGHTA and CDR2 is FQGNSA. With 5 bases clipped from V and 2 bases from J, the junction kept 5 bases outside the gene matches. The CDR3 sequence is 15 residues long. CDR3 residues: CASSRSGSTYNEQFF. Here the CDR3 DNA reads TGTGCCAGCAGCCGGAGCGGGAGCACCTACAATGAGCAGTTCTTC. Full variable domain (missing parts from reference TRBV7-2 and TRBJ2-1): GAGVSQSPSNKVTEKGKDVELRCDPISGHTALYWYRQSLGQGLEFLIYFQGNSAPDKSGLPSDRFSAERTGGSVSTLTIQRTQQEDSAVYLCASSRSGSTYNEQFFGPGTRLTVL.

The chain has TRBV11-2 and TRBJ1-1, with 7 bases lining up with TRBD1. This CDR3 comprises 14 residues. Germline values: CDR1 SGHAT, CDR2 FQNNGV. V shed 2 bases and J 1 base; nucleotides not matched to a gene: 1. CDR3 residues: CASSLQGGNTEAFF. The CDR3 DNA is TGTGCCAGCAGCTTACAGGGGGGGAACACTGAAGCTTTCTTT.

The chain carries TRBV11-2 and TRBJ1-3; D is possibly TRBD1 (6 bases). This CDR3 is 16 amino acids long. Between the trimmed V and J ends, which lost 2 bases and 1 base, there was a span of 12 bases. Germline-derived CDR1 and CDR2 are SGHAT and FQNNGV. The DNA for the CDR3 is TGTGCCAGCAGCTTAATACAGGGCAATTCTGGAAACACCATATATTTT. It specifies CASSLIQGNSGNTIYF.

The rearrangement uses TRBV2 and TRBJ2-2; TRBD1 might be the D (5 bases). This CDR3 has 14 residues. Trimming took 6 bases from V and 6 from J, leaving 14 bases between them. Germline V gene lookup returns CDR1 SNHLY and CDR2 FYNNEI. The CDR3: CASSTGPRPGELFF. The CDR3 nucleotides are TGTGCCAGCAGCACAGGTCCCAGGCCCGGGGAGCTGTTTTTT.

This clone was seen many times. The chain's CDR3 is CASTLRGRGRNEQYF. CDR3 in DNA: TGTGCCAGTACCCTACGGGGCAGGGGGCGCAACGAGCAGTACTTC. V is TRBV19 and J is TRBJ2-7; 8 positions agree with TRBD1. The CDR3 totals 15 residues. The J segment lost 5 bases and the V segment lost 7 bases, leaving 13 bases of the junction unmatched. Germline assignment: CDR1 LNHDA and CDR2 SQIVND (reference sequence). Full variable domain (missing parts from reference TRBV19 and TRBJ2-7): DGGITQSPKYLFRKEGQNVTLSCEQNLNHDAMYWYRQDPGQGLRLIYYSQIVNDFQKGDIAEGYSVSREKKESFPLTVTSAQKNPTAFYLCASTLRGRGRNEQYFGPGTRLTVT.

J is TRBJ2-6 and V is TRBV6-6; tentatively, D is TRBD2 (5 bases). There are 16 residues in the CDR3. In germline, CDR1 is MNHNY, CDR2 SVGAGI (reference sequence). V gave up 5 bases and J gave up 0 bases, with 11 bases separating them. The CDR3 nucleotides read TGTGCCAGCAGTCCCGGACTGACCTCTGGGGCCAACGTCCTGACTTTC. This codes for CASSPGLTSGANVLTF.

This chain uses TRBV4-3 with TRBJ2-1, with D hard to call. Germline V lookup: CDR1 LGHNA, CDR2 YSLEER. V was clipped by 7 bases and J by 9 bases, with 16 bases between them. The CDR3 length is 13 residues. CDR3 loop: CASTSEVSAEQFF. DNA of the CDR3: TGCGCCAGCACCTCCGAGGTGTCAGCTGAGCAGTTCTTC.